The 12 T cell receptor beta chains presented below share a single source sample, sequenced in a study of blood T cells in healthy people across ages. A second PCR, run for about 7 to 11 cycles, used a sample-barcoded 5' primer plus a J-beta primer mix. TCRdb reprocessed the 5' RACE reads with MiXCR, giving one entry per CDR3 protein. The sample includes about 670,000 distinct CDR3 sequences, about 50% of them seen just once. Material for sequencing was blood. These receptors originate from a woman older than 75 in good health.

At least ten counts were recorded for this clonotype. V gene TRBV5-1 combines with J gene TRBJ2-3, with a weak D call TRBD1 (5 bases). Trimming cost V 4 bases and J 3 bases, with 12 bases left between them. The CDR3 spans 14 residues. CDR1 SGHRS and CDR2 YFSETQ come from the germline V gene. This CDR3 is CASSPWGVTDTQYF. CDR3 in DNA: TGCGCCAGCAGCCCGTGGGGCGTAACAGATACGCAGTATTTT.

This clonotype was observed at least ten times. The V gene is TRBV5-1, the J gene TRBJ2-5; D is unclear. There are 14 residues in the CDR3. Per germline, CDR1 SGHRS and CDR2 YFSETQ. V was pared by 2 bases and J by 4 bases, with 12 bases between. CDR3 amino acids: CASSLREGRETQYF. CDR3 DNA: TGCGCCAGCAGCTTAAGGGAAGGAAGAGAGACCCAGTACTTC.

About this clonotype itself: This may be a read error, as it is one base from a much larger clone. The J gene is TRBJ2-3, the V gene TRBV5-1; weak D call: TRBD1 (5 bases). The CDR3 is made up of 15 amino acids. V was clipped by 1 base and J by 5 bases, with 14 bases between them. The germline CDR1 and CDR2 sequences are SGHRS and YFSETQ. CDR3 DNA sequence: TGCGCCAGCAGCTTGCGACAGCTTGGCGTAGATACGCAGTATTTT. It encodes CASSLRQLGVDTQYF.

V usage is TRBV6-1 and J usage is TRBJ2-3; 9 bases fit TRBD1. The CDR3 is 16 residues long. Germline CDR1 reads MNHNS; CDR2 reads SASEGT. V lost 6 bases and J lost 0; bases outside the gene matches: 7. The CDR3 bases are TGTGCCAGCAGAGAAACAGGGGGCCTGAGCACAGATACGCAGTATTTT. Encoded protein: CASRETGGLSTDTQYF.

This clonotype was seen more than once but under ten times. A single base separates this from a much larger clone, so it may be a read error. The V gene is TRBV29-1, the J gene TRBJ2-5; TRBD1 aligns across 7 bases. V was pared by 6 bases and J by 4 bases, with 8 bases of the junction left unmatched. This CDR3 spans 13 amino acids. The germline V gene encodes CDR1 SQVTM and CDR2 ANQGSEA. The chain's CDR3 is CSVATGVGETQYF. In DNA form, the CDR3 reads TGCAGCGTCGCTACAGGGGTAGGAGAGACCCAGTACTTC.

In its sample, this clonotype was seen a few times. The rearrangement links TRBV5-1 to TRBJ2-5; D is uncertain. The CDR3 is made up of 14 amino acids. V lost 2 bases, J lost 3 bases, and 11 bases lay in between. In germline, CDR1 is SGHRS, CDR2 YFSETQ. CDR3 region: CASSLPPHEETQYF. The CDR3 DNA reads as TGCGCCAGCAGCTTACCCCCCCATGAAGAGACCCAGTACTTC.

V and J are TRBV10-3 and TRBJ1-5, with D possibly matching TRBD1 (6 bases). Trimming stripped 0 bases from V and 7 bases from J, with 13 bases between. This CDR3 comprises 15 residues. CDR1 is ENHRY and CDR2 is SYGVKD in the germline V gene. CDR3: CAISESGGGGQPQHF. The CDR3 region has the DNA TGTGCCATCAGTGAGTCCGGGGGGGGCGGACAGCCCCAGCATTTT.

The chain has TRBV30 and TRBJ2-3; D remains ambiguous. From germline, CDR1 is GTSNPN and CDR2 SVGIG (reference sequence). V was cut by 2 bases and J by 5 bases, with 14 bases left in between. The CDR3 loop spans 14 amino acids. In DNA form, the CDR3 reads TGTGCCTGGAGTTTCGCGCCTATATTAGATACGCAGTATTTT. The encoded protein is CAWSFAPILDTQYF.

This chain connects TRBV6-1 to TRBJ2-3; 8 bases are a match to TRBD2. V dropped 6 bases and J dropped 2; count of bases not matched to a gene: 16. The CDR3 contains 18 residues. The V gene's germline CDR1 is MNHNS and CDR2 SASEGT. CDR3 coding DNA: TGTGCCAGCAGCCTCCGACTAACGGGAGGGAGGAACACAGATACGCAGTATTTT. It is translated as CASSLRLTGGRNTDTQYF.

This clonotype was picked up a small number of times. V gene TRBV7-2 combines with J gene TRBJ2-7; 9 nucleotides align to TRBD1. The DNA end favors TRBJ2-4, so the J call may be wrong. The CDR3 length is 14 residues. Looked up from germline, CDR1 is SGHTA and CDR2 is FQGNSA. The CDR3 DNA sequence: TGTGCCAGCAGCTTGTGGACAGGGGAAAACATTCAGTACTTC. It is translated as CASSLWTGENIQYF.

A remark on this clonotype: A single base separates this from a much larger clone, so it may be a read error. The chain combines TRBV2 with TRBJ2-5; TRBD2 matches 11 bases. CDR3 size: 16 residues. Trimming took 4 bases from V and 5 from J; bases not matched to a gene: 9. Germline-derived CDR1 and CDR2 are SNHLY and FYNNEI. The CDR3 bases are TGTGCCAGCAGTGCCTCCTATAGCGGGAGGGCCGAGACCCAGTACTTC. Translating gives CASSASYSGRAETQYF.

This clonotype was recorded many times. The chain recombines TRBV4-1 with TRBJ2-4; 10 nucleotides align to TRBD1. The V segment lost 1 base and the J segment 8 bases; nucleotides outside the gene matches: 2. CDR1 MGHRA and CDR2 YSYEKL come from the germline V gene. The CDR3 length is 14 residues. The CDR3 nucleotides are TGCGCCAGCAGCCAAGGGACAGGGGGATACATTCAGTACTTC. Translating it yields CASSQGTGGYIQYF.